The next 15 T cell receptor beta chains were all read from a single sample in a study of blood T cell repertoires in COVID-19. Measured with immunoSEQ multiplex PCR; TCRdb has only the in-frame clones, and not every one. The sample gives roughly 100,000 clones, roughly 85% of which show up once; approximately 2% is in the top ten. The sequenced sample consisted of peripheral blood. These receptors were obtained from a woman in her seventies with active or convalescent COVID-19.

The gene calls are TRBV19 and TRBJ2-7, with a tentative D call TRBD1 (5 bases). This CDR3 is 14 amino acids long. Deletions cut 4 bases from V and 4 bases from J, with 14 bases between. Germline V gene sequence: CDR1 LNHDA, CDR2 SQIVND (reference sequence). The CDR3 coding sequence is TGTGCCAGTAGTAACTCGGACATACAATACGAGCAGTACTTC. Protein sequence: CASSNSDIQYEQYF. The full variable domain, its missing parts supplied by reference TRBV19 and TRBJ2-7, is DGGITQSPKYLFRKEGQNVTLSCEQNLNHDAMYWYRQDPGQGLRLIYYSQIVNDFQKGDIAEGYSVSREKKESFPLTVTSAQKNPTAFYLCASSNSDIQYEQYFGPGTRLTVT.

The J gene is TRBJ2-3, the V gene TRBV9; 10 bases match TRBD1. The V gene end was trimmed by 3 bases and the J gene end by 1 base; junction bases not matched to a gene: 8. From germline, CDR1 is SGDLS and CDR2 YYNGEE. CDR3 length: 17 residues. The CDR3 is CASSAPGQGLGTDTQYF. As DNA, the CDR3 is TGTGCCAGCAGCGCGCCGGGACAGGGGCTTGGCACAGATACGCAGTATTTT.

This clone was seen only once. The rearrangement uses TRBV5-1 and TRBJ2-7; 13 nucleotides align to TRBD2. The CDR3 length is 17 residues. In germline, CDR1 is SGHRS, CDR2 YFSETQ. J was trimmed by 0 bases and V by 4 bases; bases with no gene match: 7. In DNA form, the CDR3 reads TGCGCCAGCAGCAGTGGAAGGACTAGCGGGAGCTCCTACGAGCAGTACTTC. Amino acids: CASSSGRTSGSSYEQYF.

The chain couples TRBV20-1 to TRBJ1-1; TRBD1 agrees at 9 bases. CDR3 length: 12 amino acids. Trimming cost V 3 bases and J 8 bases; bases outside gene matches: 4. Germline V gene data show CDR1 as DFQATT and CDR2 as SNEGSKA (reference sequence). CDR3 DNA sequence: TGCAGTGCTAGTAGACAGGGGGTCGAAGCTTTCTTT. It specifies CSASRQGVEAFF.

This chain joins TRBV5-1 and TRBJ1-6; no clear D gene. V gave up 4 bases and J gave up 7 bases, with 9 bases separating them. This CDR3 has 13 residues. From germline, CDR1 is SGHRS and CDR2 YFSETQ. CDR3 amino acids: CASSPDGNSPLHF. The CDR3 nucleotides are TGCGCCAGCAGCCCCGACGGGAATTCACCCCTCCACTTT.

This chain links TRBV7-3 with TRBJ2-2, with D unclear. Germline V gene sequence: CDR1 SGHTA, CDR2 FQGTGA. The CDR3 covers 12 residues. V lost 2 bases and J lost 7, with 5 bases in between. This CDR3 is CASSLRVGELFF. The CDR3 DNA reads TGTGCCAGCAGCTTACGAGTCGGGGAGCTGTTTTTT. Based on the CDR3 plus reference TRBV7-3 and TRBJ2-2, the full variable domain is GAGVSQTPSNKVTEKGKYVELRCDPISGHTALYWYRQSLGQGPEFLIYFQGTGAADDSGLPNDRFFAVRPEGSVSTLKIQRTERGDSAVYLCASSLRVGELFFGEGSRLTVL.

The CDR3 DNA reads as TGTGCCACCAGCAGAGTCCTAGCGGGAGTTAGGAATGAGCAGTTCTTC. Amino acids: CATSRVLAGVRNEQFF. The rearrangement uses TRBV15 and TRBJ2-1, with 10 positions matching TRBD2. This CDR3 contains 16 residues. The germline V gene encodes CDR1 LNHNV and CDR2 YYDKDF (reference sequence). Trimming at V came to 1 base and at J to 7 bases, leaving 7 bases not matched to a gene.

This clone was picked up a small number of times. This chain uses TRBV19 with TRBJ1-4, with 7 positions matching TRBD1. CDR1 and CDR2 from the germline V gene are LNHDA and SQIVND (reference sequence). Trimming at V came to 10 bases and at J to 8 bases, leaving 16 bases not matched to a gene. This CDR3 comprises 15 residues. The CDR3 is CATKTSQGISEKLFF. Written as DNA, the CDR3 is TGTGCCACCAAGACCTCACAGGGGATCAGCGAAAAACTGTTTTTT.

The V gene is TRBV28, the J gene TRBJ2-7, with D possibly being TRBD2 (6 bases). The ends were cut back, 6 bases at V and 7 bases at J, with 25 bases in the middle. The CDR3 consists of 16 residues. Germline V CDR1 and CDR2: MDHEN, SYDVKM. This chain's CDR3 is CASSSLRRRGLWEQYF. The CDR3 region has the DNA TGTGCCAGCAGCAGTTTACGTCGGAGGGGTTTGTGGGAGCAGTACTTC.

The rearrangement joins TRBV4-1 to TRBJ2-1; 8 bases align to TRBD2. After removal of 6 bases from V and 8 bases from J, the junction contained 21 bases not matched to a gene. The CDR3 has 18 amino acids. Germline CDR1 MGHRA, CDR2 YSYEKL. The CDR3 loop is CASSVAVTSGPNSHEQFF. For the CDR3, the DNA is TGCGCCAGCAGTGTCGCCGTCACTAGCGGCCCCAATTCCCATGAGCAGTTCTTC.

The V and J genes are TRBV7-2 and TRBJ2-1; 9 bases agree with TRBD2. Per germline, CDR1 SGHTA and CDR2 FQGNSA. Trimming removed 3 bases from V and 6 bases from J; junction bases left unmatched: 3. The CDR3 loop spans 14 amino acids. As DNA, the CDR3 is TGTGCCAGCAGCTTTGGCGGGGGGGCCAATGAGCAGTTCTTC. Residues: CASSFGGGANEQFF.

For this clone: The identical CDR3 is also encoded by other nucleotide sequences in the sample. V is TRBV18 and J is TRBJ2-7; possible D gene TRBD1, 6 bases. Per germline, CDR1 KGHSH and CDR2 LQKENI. Between the trimmed V and J ends, which lost 0 bases and 1 base, there was a span of 7 bases. This CDR3 spans 14 amino acids. The CDR3 DNA is TGTGCCAGCTCACCACCGACAGGTTCCTACGAGCAGTACTTC. The encoded protein is CASSPPTGSYEQYF.

A single count supports this clone. V usage is TRBV2 and J usage is TRBJ1-6; 8 bases agree with TRBD1. The length of the CDR3 is 13 residues. After removal of 7 bases from V and 7 bases from J, the junction contained 3 bases not matched to a gene. The germline gives CDR1 SNHLY, CDR2 FYNNEI. In DNA, the CDR3 is TGTGCCAGCACTGCAGGGGGCAATTCACCCCTCCACTTT. Protein product: CASTAGGNSPLHF.

V is TRBV28 and J is TRBJ2-4; 14 nucleotides agree with TRBD2. CDR1 MDHEN and CDR2 SYDVKM come from the germline V gene. V shed 6 bases and J 7 bases; nucleotides not matched to a gene: 11. CDR3 length equals 17 residues. The CDR3 DNA is TGTGCCAGCAGCCGGAACGGACTAGCGGGAGGTGGGAACATTCAGTACTTC. Translation gives CASSRNGLAGGGNIQYF.

This clone was recorded only once. V is TRBV29-1 and J is TRBJ1-2, with D unclear. The ends were cut back, 0 bases at V and 4 bases at J, with 18 bases in the middle. Germline V gene data show CDR1 as SQVTM and CDR2 as ANQGSEA. The CDR3 extends over 16 amino acids. The CDR3 DNA follows: TGCAGCGTTGAAGATCTTCAGGCGGCTCGGGGCTATGGCTACACCTTC. Its translation is CSVEDLQAARGYGYTF.